This T cell receptor beta chain was documented in a study of T cells in Graves' hyperthyroidism and ophthalmopathy. Study-wide results and limits: A model using 13 V-J features told ophthalmopathy apart from stable hyperthyroidism. Expanded thyroid clonotypes (above 0.001) were mostly also found in blood.

What was amplified from RNA transcripts were TCR beta CDR3 regions. The HTBI primer set drove a first-round RT-PCR of the TCR CDR3. TCRdb recomputed calls from the multiplex PCR reads with MiXCR, one row per CDR3 protein. This table has 530,000 or so distinct CDR3 sequences, about 45% appearing once. CDR1 SQVTM and CDR2 ANQGSEA come from the germline V gene. The CDR3 runs to 14 residues. Between the trimmed V and J ends, which lost 7 bases and 2 bases, there was a span of 14 bases. Patients were aged 18 to 65, had disease duration under 2 months, and had newly diagnosed hyperthyroidism. Uncontrolled infection, other autoimmune disease, pregnancy or lactation excluded patients. This clonotype was counted ten times or more. No antigen is known for it.

Sequenced material: peripheral blood or thyroid tissue (not recorded which). This receptor was taken from a woman aged 18-29 years with Graves' hyperthyroidism. V is TRBV29-1 and J is TRBJ2-2; D remains ambiguous. In nucleotides, the CDR3 is TGCAGCGCCGGGCGACAACCTAACACCGGGGAGCTGTTTTTT. Amino acid sequence: CSAGRQPNTGELFF.